A selection of T cell receptor beta chains follows, all from one sample in a study of shared clonotypes between healthy human individuals. Only in-frame clones appear in the TCRdb table, and some are missing; sequencing was by immunoSEQ multiplex PCR. Of 2.5 million or so clones listed, around nine tenths are singletons. Sequenced input: naive CD4+ T cells sorted from blood. The receptors shown here come from a man between 18 and 29 years old in good health. Each CDR3 is given with its conserved first and last residue. A D gene is named only where the DNA matches it firmly. Some rows have no size entry. The others give once, few or many, or a class for an expanded clone.

j_call	d_call	v_call	clone_size	cdr3_aa	cdr3_nt
TRBJ2-3	-	TRBV12-1	-	CASSFSGEPDTQYF	TGTGCCAGCAGCTTTAGCGGGGAACCAGATACGCAGTATTTT
TRBJ2-7	TRBD1	TRBV18	-	CASSPTPGQGRYEQYF	TGTGCCAGCTCGCCAACCCCGGGACAGGGACGGTACGAGCAGTACTTC
TRBJ1-5	-	TRBV4-1	-	CASSQVGRVNQPQHF	TGCGCCAGCAGCCAAGTAGGCCGGGTCAATCAGCCCCAGCATTTT
TRBJ1-5	-	TRBV5-1	-	CASSLTQGGNQPQHF	TGCGCCAGCAGCTTGACCCAGGGAGGCAATCAGCCCCAGCATTTT
TRBJ2-7	TRBD2	TRBV6-1	-	CASSARLAGGREQYF	TGTGCCAGCAGTGCCCGACTAGCGGGGGGACGTGAGCAGTACTTC
TRBJ1-5	TRBD1	TRBV2	-	CASSRQGASNQPQHF	TGTGCCAGCAGCAGACAGGGGGCAAGCAATCAGCCCCAGCATTTT
TRBJ2-1	-	TRBV28	once	CASSFGSPSYNEQFF	TGTGCCAGCAGTTTCGGGTCCCCCTCCTACAATGAGCAGTTCTTC
TRBJ1-1	-	TRBV6-5	few	CASSSPGGNTEAFF	TGTGCCAGCAGTTCTCCGGGGGGGAACACTGAAGCTTTCTTT
TRBJ2-7	-	TRBV27	-	CASSLVLLLLYEQYF	TGTGCCAGCAGCTTGGTCCTACTTTTACTCTACGAGCAGTACTTC
TRBJ2-5	-	TRBV7-9	-	CASSLLAVYQETQYF	TGTGCCAGCAGCTTACTTGCCGTCTACCAAGAGACCCAGTACTTC
TRBJ2-1	TRBD2	TRBV29-1	-	CSVGHGLADYNEQFF	TGCAGCGTGGGCCACGGTCTAGCGGATTACAATGAGCAGTTCTTC
TRBJ2-1	-	TRBV4-3	-	CASSQLAIAYNEQFF	TGCGCCAGCAGCCAACTAGCAATTGCCTACAATGAGCAGTTCTTC
TRBJ2-3	-	TRBV27	-	CASSSGRGADTQYF	TGTGCCAGCAGTTCAGGCAGGGGAGCAGATACGCAGTATTTT
TRBJ1-6	-	TRBV5-1	-	CASSLDEGSPLHF	TGCGCCAGCAGCTTGGACGAAGGTTCACCCCTCCACTTT
TRBJ2-7	-	TRBV10-3	-	CAIGTSAYEQYF	TGTGCCATAGGAACTTCTGCCTACGAGCAGTACTTC
TRBJ2-5	-	TRBV7-6	-	CASSQGLQTQYF	TGTGCCAGCAGCCAGGGGTTGCAGACCCAGTACTTC
TRBJ2-7	TRBD2	TRBV12-5	-	CASGFRLAGSSFSEQYF	TGTGCTAGTGGTTTTAGACTAGCGGGGAGCTCTTTCAGCGAGCAGTACTTC
TRBJ2-2	-	TRBV7-6	once	CASSLITGELFF	TGTGCCAGCAGCTTAATAACGGGGGAGCTGTTTTTT
TRBJ2-5	-	TRBV10-3	-	CAISDPRQETQYF	TGTGCCATCAGTGACCCTAGACAAGAGACCCAGTACTTC
TRBJ2-3	TRBD2	TRBV4-3	-	CASSQGTSGFTDTQYF	TGCGCCAGCAGCCAAGGGACTAGCGGTTTCACAGATACGCAGTATTTT
TRBJ2-3	TRBD2	TRBV29-1	-	CSGSETSGSLTQYF	TGCAGCGGTTCAGAGACTAGCGGGAGTCTGACGCAGTATTTT
TRBJ2-7	-	TRBV6-6	-	CASSYRGGTYEQYF	TGTGCCAGCAGTTACCGTGGCGGAACCTACGAGCAGTACTTC
TRBJ1-2	-	TRBV7-9	-	CASSASPGTNYGYTF	TGTGCCAGCAGCGCTAGCCCCGGGACTAACTATGGCTACACCTTC
TRBJ2-6	-	TRBV1	-	CTSSQESKGKANVLTF	TGCACCAGCAGCCAAGAGTCGAAGGGGAAAGCCAACGTCCTGACTTTC
TRBJ2-7	TRBD2	TRBV7-9	-	CAGSYSGRPGEQYF	TGTGCCGGCAGCTATTCCGGGAGGCCGGGAGAGCAGTACTTC
TRBJ1-2	-	TRBV30	-	CAWSSKMGGYTF	TGTGCCTGGAGTTCTAAAATGGGTGGCTACACCTTC
TRBJ2-3	TRBD1	TRBV7-9	-	CASSLRGRGQGTDTQYF	TGTGCCAGCAGCTTACGTGGAAGGGGGCAAGGCACAGATACGCAGTATTTT
TRBJ1-2	-	TRBV18	-	CASSRDYGYTF	TGTGCCAGCTCAAGGGACTATGGCTACACCTTC
TRBJ1-3	-	TRBV30	-	CAWSVRGGITGNTIYF	TGTGCCTGGAGTGTACGAGGAGGTATCACTGGAAACACCATATATTTT
TRBJ2-7	-	TRBV5-1	-	CASSLAHEQYF	TGCGCCAGCAGCTTGGCCCACGAGCAGTACTTC
TRBJ1-4	-	TRBV30	-	CAWTGGAEEKLFF	TGTGCCTGGACGGGGGGGGCAGAAGAAAAACTGTTTTTT
TRBJ2-4	-	TRBV28	few	CASVQGTENIQYF	TGTGCCAGCGTACAGGGGACTGAAAACATTCAGTACTTC
TRBJ1-2	-	TRBV2	-	CATGLRSPGYTF	TGTGCCACCGGACTCAGGAGTCCCGGCTACACCTTC
TRBJ2-7	-	TRBV30	-	CAWSPFPYEQYF	TGTGCCTGGTCGCCCTTCCCCTACGAGCAGTACTTC
TRBJ1-3	-	TRBV7-8	-	CASSPVPASGNTIYF	TGTGCCAGCAGCCCCGTCCCAGCATCTGGAAACACCATATATTTT
TRBJ1-1	-	TRBV6-5	-	CASSSERQNVRAEAFF	TGTGCCAGCAGTTCAGAAAGACAGAATGTTAGGGCTGAAGCTTTCTTT
TRBJ2-1	-	TRBV30	-	CAWTTLDSSYNDQFF	TGTGCCTGGACAACATTGGACAGCTCCTACAATGATCAGTTCTTC
TRBJ1-4	-	TRBV9	-	CASSVGQGNGEKLFF	TGTGCCAGCAGCGTAGGGCAGGGCAATGGAGAAAAACTGTTTTTT
TRBJ2-2	TRBD2	TRBV5-6	-	CASSWLSGINTGELFF	TGTGCCAGCAGCTGGCTCAGCGGGATAAACACCGGGGAGCTGTTTTTT
TRBJ2-4	-	TRBV19	few	CASIGGPKNIQYF	TGTGCCAGTATTGGGGGTCCCAAAAACATTCAGTACTTC
TRBJ2-1	-	TRBV7-2	once	CASSFPTSSSYNEQFF	TGTGCCAGCAGCTTTCCGACATCGAGCTCCTACAATGAGCAGTTCTTC